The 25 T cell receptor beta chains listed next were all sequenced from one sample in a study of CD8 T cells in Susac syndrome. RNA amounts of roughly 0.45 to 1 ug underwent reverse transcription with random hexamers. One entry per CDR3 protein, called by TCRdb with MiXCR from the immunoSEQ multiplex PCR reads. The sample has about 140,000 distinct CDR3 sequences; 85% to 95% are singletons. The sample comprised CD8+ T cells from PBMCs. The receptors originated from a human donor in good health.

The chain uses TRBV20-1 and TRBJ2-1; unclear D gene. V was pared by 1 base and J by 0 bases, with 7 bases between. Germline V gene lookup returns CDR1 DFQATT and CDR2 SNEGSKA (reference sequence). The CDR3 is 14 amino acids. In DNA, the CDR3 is TGCAGTGCTAGAGCGGCTAGCTCCTACAATGAGCAGTTCTTC. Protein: CSARAASSYNEQFF.

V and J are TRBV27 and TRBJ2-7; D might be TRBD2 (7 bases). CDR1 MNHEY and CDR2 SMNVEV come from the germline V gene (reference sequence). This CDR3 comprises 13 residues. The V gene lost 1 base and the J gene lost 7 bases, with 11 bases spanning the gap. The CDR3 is CASSLWGGREQYF. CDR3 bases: TGTGCCAGCAGTTTATGGGGGGGCAGGGAGCAGTACTTC.

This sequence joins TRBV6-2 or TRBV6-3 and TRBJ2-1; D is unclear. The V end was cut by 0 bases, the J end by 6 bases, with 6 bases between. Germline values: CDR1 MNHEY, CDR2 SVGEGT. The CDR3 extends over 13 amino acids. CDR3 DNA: TGTGCCAGCAGTTACTCGATCCCCAATGAGCAGTTCTTC. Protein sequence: CASSYSIPNEQFF.

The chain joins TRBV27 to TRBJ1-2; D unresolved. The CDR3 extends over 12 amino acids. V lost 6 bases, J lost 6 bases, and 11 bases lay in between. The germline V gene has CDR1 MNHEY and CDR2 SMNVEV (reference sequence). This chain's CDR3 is CASSPSGHGYTF. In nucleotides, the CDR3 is TGTGCCAGCAGCCCCAGTGGCCATGGCTACACCTTC.

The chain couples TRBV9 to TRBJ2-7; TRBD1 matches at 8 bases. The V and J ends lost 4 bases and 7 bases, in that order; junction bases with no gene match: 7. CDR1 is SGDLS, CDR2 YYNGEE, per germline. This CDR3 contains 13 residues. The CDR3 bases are TGTGCCAGCAGCCCAAGACAGGGGTGGGAGCAGTACTTC. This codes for CASSPRQGWEQYF.

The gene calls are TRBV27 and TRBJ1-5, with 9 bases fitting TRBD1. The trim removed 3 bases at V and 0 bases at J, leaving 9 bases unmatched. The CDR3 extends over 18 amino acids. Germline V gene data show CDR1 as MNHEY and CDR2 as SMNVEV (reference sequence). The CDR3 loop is CASSLLGTGMYSNQPQHF. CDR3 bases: TGTGCCAGCAGTTTGCTGGGGACAGGGATGTATAGCAATCAGCCCCAGCATTTT.

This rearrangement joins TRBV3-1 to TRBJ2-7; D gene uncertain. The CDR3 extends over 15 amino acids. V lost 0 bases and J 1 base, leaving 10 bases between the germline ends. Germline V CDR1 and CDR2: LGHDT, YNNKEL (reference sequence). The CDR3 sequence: CASSQEGWGSYEQYF. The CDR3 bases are TGTGCCAGCAGCCAAGAAGGGTGGGGATCCTACGAGCAGTACTTC.

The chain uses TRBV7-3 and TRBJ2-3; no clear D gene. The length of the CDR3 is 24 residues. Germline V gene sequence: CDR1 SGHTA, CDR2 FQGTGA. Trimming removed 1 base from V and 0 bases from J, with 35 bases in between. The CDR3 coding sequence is TGTGCCAGCAGCTTAATATCGCGAAGATTCAATCCTCCGAAAGGAACAGATAGCACAGATACGCAGTATTTT. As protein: CASSLISRRFNPPKGTDSTDTQYF. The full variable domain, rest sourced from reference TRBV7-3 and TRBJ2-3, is GAGVSQTPSNKVTEKGKYVELRCDPISGHTALYWYRQSLGQGPEFLIYFQGTGAADDSGLPNDRFFAVRPEGSVSTLKIQRTERGDSAVYLCASSLISRRFNPPKGTDSTDTQYFGPGTRLTVL.

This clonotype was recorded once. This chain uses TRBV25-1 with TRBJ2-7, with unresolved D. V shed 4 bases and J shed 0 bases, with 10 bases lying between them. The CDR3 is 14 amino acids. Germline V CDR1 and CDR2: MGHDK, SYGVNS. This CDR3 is CASSGEASSYEQYF. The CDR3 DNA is TGTGCCAGCAGTGGAGAAGCGAGCTCCTACGAGCAGTACTTC.

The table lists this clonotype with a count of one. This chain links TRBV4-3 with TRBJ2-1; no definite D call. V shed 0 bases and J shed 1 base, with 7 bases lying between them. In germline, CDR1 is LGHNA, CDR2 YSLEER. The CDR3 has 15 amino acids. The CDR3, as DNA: TGCGCCAGCAGCCAAGAAATAGAATCCTACAATGAGCAGTTCTTC. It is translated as CASSQEIESYNEQFF.

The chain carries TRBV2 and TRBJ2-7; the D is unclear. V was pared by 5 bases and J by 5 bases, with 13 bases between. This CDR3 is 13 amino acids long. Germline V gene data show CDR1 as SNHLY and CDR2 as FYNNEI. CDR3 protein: CASSPPGDDEQYF. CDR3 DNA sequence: TGTGCCAGCAGTCCACCCGGAGACGACGAGCAGTACTTC.

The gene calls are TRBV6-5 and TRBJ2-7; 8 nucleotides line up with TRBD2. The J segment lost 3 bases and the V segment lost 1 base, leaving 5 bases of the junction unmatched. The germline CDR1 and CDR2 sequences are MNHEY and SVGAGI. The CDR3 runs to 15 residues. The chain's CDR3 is CASSYFGRGGYEQYF. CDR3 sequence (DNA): TGTGCCAGCAGTTACTTCGGACGGGGGGGCTACGAGCAGTACTTC.

CDR3 protein: CSAGTSGRTYEQYF. CDR3 nucleotides: TGCAGTGCAGGGACTAGCGGGAGGACTTACGAGCAGTACTTC. V is TRBV20-1 and J is TRBJ2-7, with 15 bases lining up with TRBD2. Germline CDR1 and CDR2: DFQATT and SNEGSKA (reference sequence). With V trimmed by 6 bases and J by 4 bases, 4 bases remained unmatched. The CDR3 consists of 14 residues.

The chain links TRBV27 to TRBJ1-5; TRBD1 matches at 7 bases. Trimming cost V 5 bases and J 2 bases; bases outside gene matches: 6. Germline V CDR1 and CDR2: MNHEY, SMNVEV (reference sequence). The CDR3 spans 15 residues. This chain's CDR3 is CASSANRGGNQPQHF. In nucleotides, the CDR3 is TGTGCCAGCAGTGCGAACAGGGGTGGCAATCAGCCCCAGCATTTT.

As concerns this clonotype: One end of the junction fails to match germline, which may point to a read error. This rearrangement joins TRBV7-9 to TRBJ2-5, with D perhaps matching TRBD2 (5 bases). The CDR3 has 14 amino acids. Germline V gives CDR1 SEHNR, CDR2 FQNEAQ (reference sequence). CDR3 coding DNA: TGTGCCTGCAGCTTAGCGCGTTTCCCAGAGACCCAGTACTTC. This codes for CACSLARFPETQYF. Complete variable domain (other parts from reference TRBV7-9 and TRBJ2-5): DTGVSQNPRHKITKRGQNVTFRCDPISEHNRLYWYRQTLGQGPEFLTYFQNEAQLEKSRLLSDRFSAERPKGSFSTLEIQRTEQGDSAMYLCACSLARFPETQYFGPGTRLLVL.

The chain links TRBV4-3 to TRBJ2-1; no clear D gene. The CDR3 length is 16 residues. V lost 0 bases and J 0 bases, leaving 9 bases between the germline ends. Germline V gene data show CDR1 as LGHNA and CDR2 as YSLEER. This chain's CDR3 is CASSQDLGISYNEQFF. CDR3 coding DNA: TGCGCCAGCAGCCAAGATCTCGGCATCTCCTACAATGAGCAGTTCTTC.

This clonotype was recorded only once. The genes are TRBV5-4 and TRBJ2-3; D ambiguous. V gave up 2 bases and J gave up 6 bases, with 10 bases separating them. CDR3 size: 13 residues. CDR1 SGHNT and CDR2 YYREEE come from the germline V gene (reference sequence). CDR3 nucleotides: TGTGCCAGCAGCTTCTCCCGTCTGGATACGCAGTATTTT. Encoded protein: CASSFSRLDTQYF.

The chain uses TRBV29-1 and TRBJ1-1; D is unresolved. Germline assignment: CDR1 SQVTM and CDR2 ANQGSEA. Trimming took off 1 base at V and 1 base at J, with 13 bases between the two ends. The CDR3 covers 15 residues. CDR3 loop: CSVEVGREGNTEAFF. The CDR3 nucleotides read TGCAGCGTTGAAGTTGGGAGGGAGGGGAACACTGAAGCTTTCTTT.

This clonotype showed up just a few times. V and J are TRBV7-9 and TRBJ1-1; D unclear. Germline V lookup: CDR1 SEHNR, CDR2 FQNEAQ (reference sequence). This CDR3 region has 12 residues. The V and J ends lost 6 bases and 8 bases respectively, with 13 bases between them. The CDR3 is CASSFWTDEAFF. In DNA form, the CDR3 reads TGTGCCAGCAGTTTCTGGACCGACGAAGCTTTCTTT.

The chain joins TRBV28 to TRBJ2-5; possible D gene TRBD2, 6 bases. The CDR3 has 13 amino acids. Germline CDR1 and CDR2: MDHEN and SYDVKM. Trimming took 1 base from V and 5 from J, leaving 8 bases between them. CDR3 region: CASSLYGSETQYF. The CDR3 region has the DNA TGTGCCAGCAGTTTATACGGGAGTGAGACCCAGTACTTC.

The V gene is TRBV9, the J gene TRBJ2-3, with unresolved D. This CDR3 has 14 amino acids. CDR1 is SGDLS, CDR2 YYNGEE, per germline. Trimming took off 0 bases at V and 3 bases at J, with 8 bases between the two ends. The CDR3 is CASSVASRTDTQYF. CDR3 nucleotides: TGTGCCAGCAGCGTAGCTTCCAGAACAGATACGCAGTATTTT.

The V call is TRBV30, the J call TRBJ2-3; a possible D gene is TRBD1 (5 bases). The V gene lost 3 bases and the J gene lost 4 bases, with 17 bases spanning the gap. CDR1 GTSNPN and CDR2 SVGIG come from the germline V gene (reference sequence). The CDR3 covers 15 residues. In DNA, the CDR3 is TGTGCCTGGAGCTCAACAGGAGCCTCCGCAGATACGCAGTATTTT. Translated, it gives CAWSSTGASADTQYF.

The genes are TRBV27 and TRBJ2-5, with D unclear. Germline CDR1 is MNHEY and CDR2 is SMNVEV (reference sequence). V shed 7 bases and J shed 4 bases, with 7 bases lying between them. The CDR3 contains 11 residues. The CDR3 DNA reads TGTGCCAGCAATGAAGGAGAGACCCAGTACTTC. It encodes CASNEGETQYF.

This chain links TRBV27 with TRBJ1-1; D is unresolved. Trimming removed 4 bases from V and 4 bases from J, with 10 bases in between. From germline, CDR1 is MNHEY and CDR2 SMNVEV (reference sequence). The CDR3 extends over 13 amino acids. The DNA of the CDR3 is TGTGCCAGCAGTTCCTACTTATCCACTGAAGCTTTCTTT. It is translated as CASSSYLSTEAFF.

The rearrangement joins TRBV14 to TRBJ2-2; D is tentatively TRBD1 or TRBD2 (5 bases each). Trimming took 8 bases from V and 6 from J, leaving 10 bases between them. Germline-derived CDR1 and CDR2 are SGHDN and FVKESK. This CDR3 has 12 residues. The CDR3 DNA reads TGTGCCAGCCGGGGCCTCTCCGGGGAGCTGTTTTTT. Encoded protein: CASRGLSGELFF. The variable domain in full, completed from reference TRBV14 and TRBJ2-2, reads EAGVTQFPSHSVIEKGQTVTLRCDPISGHDNLYWYRRVMGKEIKFLLHFVKESKQDESGMPNNRFLAERTGGTYSTLKVQPAELEDSGVYFCASRGLSGELFFGEGSRLTVL.